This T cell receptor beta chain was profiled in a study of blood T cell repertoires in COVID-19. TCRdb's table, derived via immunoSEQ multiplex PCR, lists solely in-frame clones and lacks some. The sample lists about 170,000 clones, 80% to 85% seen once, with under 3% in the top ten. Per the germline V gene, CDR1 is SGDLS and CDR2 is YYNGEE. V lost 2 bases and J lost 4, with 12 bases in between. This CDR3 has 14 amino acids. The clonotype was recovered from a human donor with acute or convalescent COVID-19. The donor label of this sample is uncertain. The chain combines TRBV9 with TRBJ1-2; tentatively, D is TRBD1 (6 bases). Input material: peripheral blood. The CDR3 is CASSVGAQGYGYTF. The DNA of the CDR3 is TGTGCCAGCAGCGTGGGGGCGCAAGGCTATGGCTACACCTTC.